This record looks at one T cell receptor (beta chain) sequence and its context. What it binds is not known. The repertoire was sequenced with immunoSEQ multiplex PCR; TCRdb's copy has only in-frame clones and lacks some. The data contain about 9,000 clones, approximately 75% of them singletons. These data are taken from a study of somatic mutations in cytotoxic T cells in rheumatoid arthritis. Study-level results: Compared with age-matched healthy controls, rheumatoid arthritis patients did not differ significantly in CD8+ T-cell clonality.

With 3 bases removed from V and 0 bases from J, the gap between germline ends came to 9 bases. Germline assignment: CDR1 SEHNR and CDR2 FQNEAQ (reference sequence). The CDR3 spans 15 residues. The sample comprised CD8+ T cells sorted from blood. The chain uses TRBV7-9 and TRBJ2-1; unclear D gene. The sequence derives from an adult with rheumatoid arthritis. CDR3 sequence (DNA): TGTGCCAGCAGCTTGGATCTGCGCTCCTACAATGAGCAGTTCTTC. Its protein is CASSLDLRSYNEQFF.